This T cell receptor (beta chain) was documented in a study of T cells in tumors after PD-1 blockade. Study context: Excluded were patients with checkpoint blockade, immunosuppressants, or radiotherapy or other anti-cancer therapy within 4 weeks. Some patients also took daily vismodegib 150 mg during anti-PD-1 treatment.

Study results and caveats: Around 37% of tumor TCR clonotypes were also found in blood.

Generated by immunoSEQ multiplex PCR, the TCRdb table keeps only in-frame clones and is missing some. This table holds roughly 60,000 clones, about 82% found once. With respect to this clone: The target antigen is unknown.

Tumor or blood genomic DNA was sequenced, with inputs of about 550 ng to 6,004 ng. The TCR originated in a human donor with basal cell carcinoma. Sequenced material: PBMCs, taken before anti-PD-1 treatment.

The CDR3 DNA is TGTGCCAGCAGCCAAGATCGGACTAGCGGGGGCACAGATACGCAGTATTTT. Translating gives CASSQDRTSGGTDTQYF. The chain is built from TRBV3-1 (or the pseudogene TRBV3-2) and TRBJ2-3; 12 bases fit TRBD2. The CDR3 is made up of 17 amino acids. Unmatched junction bases numbered 2, after V lost 0 bases and J lost 1 base. The germline gives CDR1 LGHDT, CDR2 YNNKEL (reference sequence).